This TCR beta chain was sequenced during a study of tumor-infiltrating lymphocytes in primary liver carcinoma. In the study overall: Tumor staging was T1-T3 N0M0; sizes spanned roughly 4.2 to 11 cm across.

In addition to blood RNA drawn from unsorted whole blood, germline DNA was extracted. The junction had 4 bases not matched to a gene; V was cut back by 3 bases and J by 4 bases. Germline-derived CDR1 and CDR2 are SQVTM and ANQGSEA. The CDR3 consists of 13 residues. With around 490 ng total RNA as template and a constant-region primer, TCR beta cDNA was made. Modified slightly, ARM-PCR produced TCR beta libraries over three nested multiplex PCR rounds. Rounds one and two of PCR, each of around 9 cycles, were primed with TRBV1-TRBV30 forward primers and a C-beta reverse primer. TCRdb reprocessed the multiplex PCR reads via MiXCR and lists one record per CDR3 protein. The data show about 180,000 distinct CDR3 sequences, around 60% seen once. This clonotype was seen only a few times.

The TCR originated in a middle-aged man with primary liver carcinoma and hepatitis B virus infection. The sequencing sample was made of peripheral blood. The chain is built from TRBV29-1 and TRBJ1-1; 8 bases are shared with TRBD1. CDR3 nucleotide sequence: TGCAGCGTTGACGGTCAGGGGGCCACTGAAGCTTTCTTT. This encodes CSVDGQGATEAFF.